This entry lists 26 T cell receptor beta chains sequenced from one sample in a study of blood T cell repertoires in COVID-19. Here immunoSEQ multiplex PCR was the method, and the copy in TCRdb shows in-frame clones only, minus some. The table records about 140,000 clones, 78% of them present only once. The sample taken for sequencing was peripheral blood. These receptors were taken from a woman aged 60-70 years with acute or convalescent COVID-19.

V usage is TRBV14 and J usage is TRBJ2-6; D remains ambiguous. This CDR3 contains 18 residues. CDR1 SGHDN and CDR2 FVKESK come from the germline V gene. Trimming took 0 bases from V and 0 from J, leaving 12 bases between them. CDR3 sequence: CASSQEAGRYSGANVLTF. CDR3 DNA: TGTGCCAGCAGCCAAGAAGCAGGTCGTTACTCTGGGGCCAACGTCCTGACTTTC.

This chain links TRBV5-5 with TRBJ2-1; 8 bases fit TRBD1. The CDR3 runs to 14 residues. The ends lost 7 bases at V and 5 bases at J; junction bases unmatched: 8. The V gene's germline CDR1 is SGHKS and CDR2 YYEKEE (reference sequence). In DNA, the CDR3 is TGTGCCAGCTCCCCGGACAGGGACCACAATGAGCAGTTCTTC. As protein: CASSPDRDHNEQFF.

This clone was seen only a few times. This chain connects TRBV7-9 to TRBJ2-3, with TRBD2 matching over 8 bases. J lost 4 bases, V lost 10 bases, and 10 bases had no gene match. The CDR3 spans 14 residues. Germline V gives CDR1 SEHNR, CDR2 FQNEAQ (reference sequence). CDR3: CATKRESRSDTQYF. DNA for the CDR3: TGTGCCACAAAGCGGGAGAGTAGGTCAGATACGCAGTATTTT.

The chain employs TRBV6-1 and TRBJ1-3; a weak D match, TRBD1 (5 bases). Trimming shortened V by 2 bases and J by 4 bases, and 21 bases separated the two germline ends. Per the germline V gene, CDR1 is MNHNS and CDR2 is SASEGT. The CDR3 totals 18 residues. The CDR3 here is CASSEIPVWGSTGNTIYF. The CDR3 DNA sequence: TGTGCCAGCAGTGAAATACCGGTGTGGGGCTCGACAGGAAACACCATATATTTT.

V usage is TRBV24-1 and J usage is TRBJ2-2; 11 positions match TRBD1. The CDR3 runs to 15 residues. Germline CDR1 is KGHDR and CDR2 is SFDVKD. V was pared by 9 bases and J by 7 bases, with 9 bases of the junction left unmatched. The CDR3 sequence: CATQPGQGAVGELFF. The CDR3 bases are TGTGCCACCCAACCTGGACAGGGGGCAGTCGGGGAGCTGTTTTTT.

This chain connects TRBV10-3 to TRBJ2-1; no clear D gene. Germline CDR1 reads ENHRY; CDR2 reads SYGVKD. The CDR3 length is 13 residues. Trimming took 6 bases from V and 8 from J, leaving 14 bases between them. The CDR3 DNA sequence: TGTGCCATCAGCCGGGTCGGCCACCATGAGCAGTTCTTC. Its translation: CAISRVGHHEQFF.

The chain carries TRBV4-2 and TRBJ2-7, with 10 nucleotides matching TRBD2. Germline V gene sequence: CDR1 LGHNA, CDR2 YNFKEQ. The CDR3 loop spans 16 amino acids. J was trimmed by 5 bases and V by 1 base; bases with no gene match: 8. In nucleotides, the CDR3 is TGTGCCAGCAGCCAAGTGGCTAGCGGGAGTCTCCACGAGCAGTACTTC. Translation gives CASSQVASGSLHEQYF.

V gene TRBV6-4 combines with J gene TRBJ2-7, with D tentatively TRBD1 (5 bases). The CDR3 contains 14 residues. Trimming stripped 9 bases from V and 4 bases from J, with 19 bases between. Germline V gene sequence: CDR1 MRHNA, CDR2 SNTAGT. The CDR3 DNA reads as TGTGCCAGTAAAGGGGCGGTCACCTCTTACGAGCAGTACTTC. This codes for CASKGAVTSYEQYF.

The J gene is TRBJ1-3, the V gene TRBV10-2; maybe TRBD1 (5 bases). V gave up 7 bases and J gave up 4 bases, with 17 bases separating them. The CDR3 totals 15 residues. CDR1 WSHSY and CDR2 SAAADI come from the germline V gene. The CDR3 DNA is TGCGCCAGCATTGGCCAGGGTTTGGACGGAAACACCATATATTTT. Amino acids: CASIGQGLDGNTIYF.

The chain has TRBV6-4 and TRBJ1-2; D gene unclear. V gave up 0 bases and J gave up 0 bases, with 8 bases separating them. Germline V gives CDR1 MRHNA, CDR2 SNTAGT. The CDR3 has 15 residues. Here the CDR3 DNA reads TGTGCCAGCAGTGACTCGCAAATAGCTAACTATGGCTACACCTTC. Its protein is CASSDSQIANYGYTF.

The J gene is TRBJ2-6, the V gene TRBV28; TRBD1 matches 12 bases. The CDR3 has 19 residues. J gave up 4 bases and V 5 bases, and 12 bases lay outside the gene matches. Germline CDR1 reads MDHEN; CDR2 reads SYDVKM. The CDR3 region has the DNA TGTGCCAGCAGTCCCTTGGCGGGACAGGGGGCGCGGGGGGCCAACGTCCTGACTTTC. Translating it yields CASSPLAGQGARGANVLTF.

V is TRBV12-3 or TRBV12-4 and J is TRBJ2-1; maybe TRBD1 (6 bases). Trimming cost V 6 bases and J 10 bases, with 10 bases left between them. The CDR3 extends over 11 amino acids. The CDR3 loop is CASRSGVEQFF. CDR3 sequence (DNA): TGTGCCAGCAGGTCAGGGGTAGAGCAGTTCTTC.

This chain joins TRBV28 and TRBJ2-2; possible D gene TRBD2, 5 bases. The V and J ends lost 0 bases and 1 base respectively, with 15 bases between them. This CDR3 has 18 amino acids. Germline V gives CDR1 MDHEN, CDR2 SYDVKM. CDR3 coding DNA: TGTGCCAGCAGTTTATGGTCCCTCGGTGGACTGAACACCGGGGAGCTGTTTTTT. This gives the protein CASSLWSLGGLNTGELFF.

CDR3: CASSLLAVDTQYF. The CDR3 coding sequence is TGTGCCAGCAGTTTGCTAGCGGTAGATACGCAGTATTTT. The rearrangement links TRBV28 to TRBJ2-3; 7 bases line up with TRBD2. There are 13 residues in the CDR3. Germline V gene lookup returns CDR1 MDHEN and CDR2 SYDVKM. Losses at the gene ends were 3 bases for V and 5 bases for J; bases not matched to a gene: 2.

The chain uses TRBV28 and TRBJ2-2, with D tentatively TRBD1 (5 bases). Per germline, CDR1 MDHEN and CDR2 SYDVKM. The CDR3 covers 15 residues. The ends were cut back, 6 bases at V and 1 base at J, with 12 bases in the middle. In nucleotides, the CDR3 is TGTGCCAGCAGAAGAGAAACAGGGAACACCGGGGAGCTGTTTTTT. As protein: CASRRETGNTGELFF.

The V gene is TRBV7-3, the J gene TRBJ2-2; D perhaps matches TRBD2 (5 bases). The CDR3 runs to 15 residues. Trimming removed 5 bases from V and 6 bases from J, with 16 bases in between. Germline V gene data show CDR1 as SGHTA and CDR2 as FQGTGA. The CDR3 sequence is CASSPGLSRPGELFF. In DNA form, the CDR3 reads TGTGCCAGCAGCCCAGGACTTAGCCGGCCCGGGGAGCTGTTTTTT.

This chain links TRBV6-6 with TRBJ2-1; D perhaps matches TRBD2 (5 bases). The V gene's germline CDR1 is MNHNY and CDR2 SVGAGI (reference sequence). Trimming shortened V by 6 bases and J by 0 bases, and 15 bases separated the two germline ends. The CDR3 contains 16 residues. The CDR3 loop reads CASSLGGVSSYNEQFF. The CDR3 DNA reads TGTGCCAGCAGCCTCGGAGGCGTTAGCTCCTACAATGAGCAGTTCTTC.

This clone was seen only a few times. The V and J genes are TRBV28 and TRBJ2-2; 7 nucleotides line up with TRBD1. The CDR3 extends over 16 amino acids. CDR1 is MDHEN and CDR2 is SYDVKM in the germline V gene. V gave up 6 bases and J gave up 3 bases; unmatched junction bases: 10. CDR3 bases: TGTGCCAGCAGCCCGAACAGGGGTCCGGACACCGGGGAGCTGTTTTTT. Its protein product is CASSPNRGPDTGELFF.

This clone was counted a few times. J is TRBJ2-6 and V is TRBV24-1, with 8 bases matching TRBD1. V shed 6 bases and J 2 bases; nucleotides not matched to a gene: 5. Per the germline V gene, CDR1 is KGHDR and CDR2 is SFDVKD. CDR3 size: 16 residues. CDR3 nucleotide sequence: TGTGCCACCAGTCAAGGACAGGGTGCTGGGGCCAACGTCCTGACTTTC. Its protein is CATSQGQGAGANVLTF.

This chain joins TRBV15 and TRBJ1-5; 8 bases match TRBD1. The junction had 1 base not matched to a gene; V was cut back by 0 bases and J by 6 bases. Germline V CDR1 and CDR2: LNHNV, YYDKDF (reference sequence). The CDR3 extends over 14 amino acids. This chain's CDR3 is CATSRETGGQPQHF. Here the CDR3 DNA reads TGTGCCACCAGCAGAGAAACAGGGGGTCAGCCCCAGCATTTT.

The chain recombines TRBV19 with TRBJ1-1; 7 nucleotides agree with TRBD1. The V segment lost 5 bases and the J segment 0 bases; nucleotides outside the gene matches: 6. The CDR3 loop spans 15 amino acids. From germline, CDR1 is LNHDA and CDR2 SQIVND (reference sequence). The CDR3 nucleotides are TGTGCCAGTAGTGGCCCGGGACAGTTGAACACTGAAGCTTTCTTT. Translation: CASSGPGQLNTEAFF.

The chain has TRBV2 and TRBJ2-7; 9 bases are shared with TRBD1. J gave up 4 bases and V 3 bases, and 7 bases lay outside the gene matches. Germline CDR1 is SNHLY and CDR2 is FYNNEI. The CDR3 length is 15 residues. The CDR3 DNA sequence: TGTGCCAGCAGTGAGGGACAGGGATTCTCATACGAGCAGTACTTC. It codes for CASSEGQGFSYEQYF.

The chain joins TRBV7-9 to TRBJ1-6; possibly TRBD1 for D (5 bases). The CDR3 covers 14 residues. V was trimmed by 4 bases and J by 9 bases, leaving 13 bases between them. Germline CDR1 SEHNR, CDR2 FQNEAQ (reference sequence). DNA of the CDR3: TGTGCCAGCAGCTCTACTACGGGGGGTTCACCCCTCCACTTT. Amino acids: CASSSTTGGSPLHF. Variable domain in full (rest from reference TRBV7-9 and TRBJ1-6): DTGVSQNPRHKITKRGQNVTFRCDPISEHNRLYWYRQTLGQGPEFLTYFQNEAQLEKSRLLSDRFSAERPKGSFSTLEIQRTEQGDSAMYLCASSSTTGGSPLHFGNGTRLTVT.

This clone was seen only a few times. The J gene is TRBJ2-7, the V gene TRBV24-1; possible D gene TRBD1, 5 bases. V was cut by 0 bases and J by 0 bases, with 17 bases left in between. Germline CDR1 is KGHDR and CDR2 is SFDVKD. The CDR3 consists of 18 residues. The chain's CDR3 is CATSDLTGKGPISYEQYF. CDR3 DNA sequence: TGTGCCACCAGTGATTTGACAGGAAAAGGGCCAATCTCCTACGAGCAGTACTTC.

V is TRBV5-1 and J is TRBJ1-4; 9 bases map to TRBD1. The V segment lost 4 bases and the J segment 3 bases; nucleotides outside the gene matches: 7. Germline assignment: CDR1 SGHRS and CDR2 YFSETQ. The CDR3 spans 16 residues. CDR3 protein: CASSRGQGRANEKLFF. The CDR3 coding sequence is TGCGCCAGCAGCAGGGGACAGGGAAGAGCTAATGAAAAACTGTTTTTT.

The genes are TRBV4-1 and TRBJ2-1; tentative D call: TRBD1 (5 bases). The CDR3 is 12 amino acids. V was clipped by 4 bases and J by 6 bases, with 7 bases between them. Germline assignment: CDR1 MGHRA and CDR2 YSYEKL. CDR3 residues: CASSPQGNEQFF. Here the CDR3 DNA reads TGCGCCAGCAGCCCCCAGGGCAATGAGCAGTTCTTC.